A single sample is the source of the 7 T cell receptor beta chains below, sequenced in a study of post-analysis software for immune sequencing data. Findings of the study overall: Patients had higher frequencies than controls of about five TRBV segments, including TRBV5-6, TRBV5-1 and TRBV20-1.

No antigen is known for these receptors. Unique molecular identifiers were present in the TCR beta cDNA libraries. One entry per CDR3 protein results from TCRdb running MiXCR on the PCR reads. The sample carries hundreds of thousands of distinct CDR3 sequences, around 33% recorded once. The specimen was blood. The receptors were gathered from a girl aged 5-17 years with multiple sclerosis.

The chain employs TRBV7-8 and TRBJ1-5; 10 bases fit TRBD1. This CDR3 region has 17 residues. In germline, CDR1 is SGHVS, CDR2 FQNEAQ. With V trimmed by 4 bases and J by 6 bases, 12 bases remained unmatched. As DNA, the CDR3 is TGTGCCAGCAGCTCGCGCCTCGACAGGGGGCGCAGTCAGCCCCAGCATTTT. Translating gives CASSSRLDRGRSQPQHF.

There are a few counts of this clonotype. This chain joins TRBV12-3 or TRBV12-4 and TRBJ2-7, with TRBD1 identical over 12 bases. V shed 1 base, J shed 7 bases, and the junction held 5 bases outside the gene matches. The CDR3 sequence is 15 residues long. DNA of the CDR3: TGTGCCAGCAGTTTAGGGGGACAGGGGGCGTGGGAGCAGTACTTC. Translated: CASSLGGQGAWEQYF.

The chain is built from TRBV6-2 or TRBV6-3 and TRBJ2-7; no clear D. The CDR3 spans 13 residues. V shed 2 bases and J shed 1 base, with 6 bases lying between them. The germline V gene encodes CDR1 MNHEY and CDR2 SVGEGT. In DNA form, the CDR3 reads TGTGCCAGCAGTTACCTCTGGTCCTACGAGCAGTACTTC. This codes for CASSYLWSYEQYF.

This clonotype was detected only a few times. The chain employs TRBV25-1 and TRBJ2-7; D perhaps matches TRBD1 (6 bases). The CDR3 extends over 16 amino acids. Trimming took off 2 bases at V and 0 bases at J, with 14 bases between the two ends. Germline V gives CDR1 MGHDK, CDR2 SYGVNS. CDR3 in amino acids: CASSEAGQIFSYEQYF. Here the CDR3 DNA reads TGTGCCAGCAGTGAAGCAGGACAGATATTCTCCTACGAGCAGTACTTC.

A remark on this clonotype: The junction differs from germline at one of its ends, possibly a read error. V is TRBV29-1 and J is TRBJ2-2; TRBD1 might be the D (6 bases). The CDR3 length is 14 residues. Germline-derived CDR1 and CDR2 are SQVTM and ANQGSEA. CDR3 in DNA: TGCAGCGCCTCCACAGGGACGAACACCGGGAAGCTGTTTTTT. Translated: CSASTGTNTGKLFF.

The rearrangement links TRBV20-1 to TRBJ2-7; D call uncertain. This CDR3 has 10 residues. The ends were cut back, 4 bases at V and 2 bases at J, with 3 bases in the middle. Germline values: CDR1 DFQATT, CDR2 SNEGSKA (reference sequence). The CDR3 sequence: CSANTYEQYF. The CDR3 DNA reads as TGCAGTGCTAACACCTACGAGCAGTACTTC.

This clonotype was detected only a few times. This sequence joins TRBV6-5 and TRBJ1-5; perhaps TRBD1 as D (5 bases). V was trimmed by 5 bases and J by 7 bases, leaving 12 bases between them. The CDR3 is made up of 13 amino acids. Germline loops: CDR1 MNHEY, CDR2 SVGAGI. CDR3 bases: TGTGCCAGCAGTCATGGGGCCAGGCAGCCCCAGCATTTT. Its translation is CASSHGARQPQHF.